The entry below gives a single T cell receptor (beta chain) sequence along with its context. Within the sample, other DNA sequences also encode this same CDR3. The CDR3 length is 11 residues. CDR1 and CDR2 from the germline V gene are MRHNA and SNTAGT. The V end was cut by 0 bases, the J end by 8 bases, with 4 bases between. Deep was the level at which the assay was run. For sorted subsets, about 0.2 ug DNA per replicate equaled 33,000 or so T cell genomes. Repertoires were generated with immunoSEQ multiplex PCR, while TCRdb's copy carries only in-frame clones and drops some. The table has about 2 million clones, about 95% seen once. The data were taken from a study of shared clonotypes between healthy human individuals. Study-level information: The study used three CD4 naive, three CD4 memory, two CD8 naive and one CD8 memory plate per donor.

The naive CD8 fraction comprised CD45RO-negative cells positively selected for CCR7 and excluded terminally differentiated effector memory CD45RA+ cells. Sample: naive CD8+ T cells sorted from blood. The chain couples TRBV6-4 to TRBJ1-2; unclear D gene. This receptor was obtained from a young man in good health. The CDR3 reads CASSDSGGYTF. CDR3 coding DNA: TGTGCCAGCAGTGACTCGGGCGGCTACACCTTC.